What follows are 3 T cell receptor beta chains derived from one specimen sequenced in a study of blood T cell repertoires in COVID-19. TCRdb's copy holds only in-frame clones and misses some; the assay was immunoSEQ multiplex PCR. In the table there are about 200,000 clones, approximately 88% of which are singletons. The source material was peripheral blood. The receptors shown here come from a man in his forties with acute or convalescent COVID-19.

This clone was detected a few times. The chain is built from TRBV4-2 and TRBJ1-1, with 7 bases identical to TRBD1. Germline values: CDR1 LGHNA, CDR2 YNFKEQ. This CDR3 is 18 amino acids long. Trimming took 1 base from V and 8 from J; bases not matched to a gene: 19. The CDR3 DNA reads TGTGCCAGCAGCCAAGTTGGTGGCGGACAGGTGGGATTTTGGGAAGCTTTCTTT. It encodes CASSQVGGGQVGFWEAFF.

The chain employs TRBV5-1 and TRBJ2-1; the match to TRBD2 covers 9 bases. V lost 3 bases and J lost 6; bases outside the gene matches: 4. The CDR3 has 14 residues. CDR1 and CDR2 (germline): SGHRS, YFSETQ. CDR3 in DNA: TGCGCCAGCAGCTGGGCAGCGGGAGGCAATGAGCAGTTCTTC. Translation gives CASSWAAGGNEQFF.

The V and J genes are TRBV3-1 (or the pseudogene TRBV3-2) and TRBJ2-2; 14 bases are a match to TRBD2. There are 15 residues in the CDR3. Germline trimming cut 4 bases from V and 8 bases from J; bases unmatched to any gene: 3. Germline-derived CDR1 and CDR2 are LGHDT and YNNKEL (reference sequence). CDR3 sequence reads: CASSPGTSGRGELFF. The CDR3 coding sequence is TGTGCCAGCAGCCCCGGGACTAGCGGGAGAGGGGAGCTGTTTTTT.